The rows below give T cell receptor beta chains drawn from one sample of a study of cytomegalovirus exposure and HLA in healthy donors. Repertoires were generated with immunoSEQ multiplex PCR, while TCRdb's copy carries only in-frame clones and drops some. In the table there are 200,000 to 250,000 clones, about four fifths of which are singletons. Sequenced sample: PBMCs. The receptors stem from a woman between 45 and 60 years old in good health and CMV-seropositive. Both conserved end residues are part of each CDR3. D genes are given only for firm matches. Not every row has a clone size; where given, it reads once, few, many or a size class.

D	size	V	J	DNA	CDR3
TRBD2	once	TRBV18	TRBJ2-1	TGTGCCAGCTCAGAGAGCGGGGGGGTATACAATGAGCAGTTCTTC	CASSESGGVYNEQFF
NA	few	TRBV5-4	TRBJ1-1	TGTGCCAGCAGCTTGAATTTGCGCATGGACACTGAAGCTTTCTTT	CASSLNLRMDTEAFF
NA	NA	TRBV5-1	TRBJ2-7	TGCGCCAGCAGCTTGGGGGCAGCCTCCTACGAGCAGTACTTC	CASSLGAASYEQYF
NA	NA	TRBV9	TRBJ1-2	TGTGCCAGCACCGATGACGGGACTCATGGCTACACCTTC	CASTDDGTHGYTF
TRBD1	few	TRBV5-1	TRBJ2-7	TGCGCCAGCAGCCCAGGACAGGGGCACTACGAGCAGTACTTC	CASSPGQGHYEQYF
TRBD1	NA	TRBV5-1	TRBJ1-1	TGCGCCAGCAGCCCGGGACAGGGGGCCACTGAAGCTTTCTTT	CASSPGQGATEAFF
NA	NA	TRBV11-3	TRBJ1-1	TGTGCCAGCAGCGGGGGGAGGAACACTGAAGCTTTCTTT	CASSGGRNTEAFF
NA	NA	TRBV27	TRBJ2-7	TGTGCCAGCATGTCATATAGCTCCTACGAGCAGTACTTC	CASMSYSSYEQYF
NA	NA	TRBV6-5	TRBJ2-3	TGTGCCAGCAGAGAACAGGGTACGGTCTCAGATACGCAGTATTTT	CASREQGTVSDTQYF
TRBD1	NA	TRBV5-1	TRBJ2-1	TGCGCCAGCAGCATTGGGACAGGGAGGCAGGACAATGAGCAGTTCTTC	CASSIGTGRQDNEQFF
TRBD1	NA	TRBV11-2	TRBJ1-1	TGTGCCAGCAGCTCACAGACCGGGACAGCTTTGAACACTGAAGCTTTCTTT	CASSSQTGTALNTEAFF
NA	NA	TRBV15	TRBJ1-6	TGTGCCACCAGCAGAGATTTGGTCAAGGGGTCACCCCTCCACTTT	CATSRDLVKGSPLHF
TRBD1	NA	TRBV5-6	TRBJ2-5	TGTGCCAGCAGCTCGGACAGGGGTCCCGGATTCCAAGAGACCCAGTACTTC	CASSSDRGPGFQETQYF
TRBD1	NA	TRBV9	TRBJ2-7	TGTGCCAGCAGCACCTCGACAGGGCCAAACCCCTACGAGCAGTACTTC	CASSTSTGPNPYEQYF
TRBD1	few	TRBV5-4	TRBJ2-7	TGTGCCAGCAGCCCTGGGACAGGGACTCAATTTTCCTACGAGCAGTACTTC	CASSPGTGTQFSYEQYF
TRBD1	NA	TRBV27	TRBJ2-3	TGTGCCAGCAGCACCGGGACAGGTCTAGGAGGAGATACGCAGTATTTT	CASSTGTGLGGDTQYF
TRBD1	NA	TRBV10-1	TRBJ2-2	TGCGCCAGTGCCGCAGGGGGCACCGGGGAGCTGTTTTTT	CASAAGGTGELFF